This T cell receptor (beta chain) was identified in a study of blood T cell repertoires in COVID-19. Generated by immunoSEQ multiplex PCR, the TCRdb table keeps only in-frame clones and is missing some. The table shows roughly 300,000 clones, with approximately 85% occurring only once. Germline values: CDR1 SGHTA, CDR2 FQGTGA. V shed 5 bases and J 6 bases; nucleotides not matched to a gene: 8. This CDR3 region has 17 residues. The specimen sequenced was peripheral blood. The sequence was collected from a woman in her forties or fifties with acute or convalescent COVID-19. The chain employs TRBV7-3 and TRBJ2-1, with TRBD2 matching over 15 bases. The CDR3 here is CASSDGLAGGPGNEQFF. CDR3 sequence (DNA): TGTGCCAGCAGCGACGGACTAGCGGGAGGGCCTGGCAATGAGCAGTTCTTC.